The clone carrying this T cell receptor beta chain has a handful of counts. Only in-frame clones appear in the TCRdb table, and some are missing; sequencing was by immunoSEQ multiplex PCR. The profile covers about 200,000 clones, with 89% appearing a single time and approximately 7.6% taken by the ten largest. These data belong to a study of blood T cell repertoires in COVID-19. With 3 bases removed from V and 2 bases from J, the gap between germline ends came to 5 bases. Germline V gene sequence: CDR1 LGHDT, CDR2 YNNKEL (reference sequence). The CDR3 covers 12 residues. This chain uses TRBV3-1 (or the pseudogene TRBV3-2) with TRBJ2-7; D not certain. The sequencing input was PBMCs or T cells enriched from blood (not recorded which). The sequence was obtained from a woman between 18 and 29 years old who had recovered from COVID-19. CDR3 protein: CASSQGPYEQYF. For the CDR3, the DNA is TGTGCCAGCAGCCAGGGCCCCTACGAGCAGTACTTC.